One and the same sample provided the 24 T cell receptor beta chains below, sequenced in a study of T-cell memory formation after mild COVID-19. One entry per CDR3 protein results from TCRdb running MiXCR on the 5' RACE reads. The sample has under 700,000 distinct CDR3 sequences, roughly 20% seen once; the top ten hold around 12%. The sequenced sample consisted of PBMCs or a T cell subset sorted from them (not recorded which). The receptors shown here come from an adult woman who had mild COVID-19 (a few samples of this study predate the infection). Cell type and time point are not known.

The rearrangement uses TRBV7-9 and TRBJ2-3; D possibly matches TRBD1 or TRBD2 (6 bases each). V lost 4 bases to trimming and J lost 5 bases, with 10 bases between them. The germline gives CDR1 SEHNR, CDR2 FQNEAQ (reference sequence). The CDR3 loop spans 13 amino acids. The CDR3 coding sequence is TGTGCCAGCAGCTCGGGGGCGGAAGATACGCAGTATTTT. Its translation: CASSSGAEDTQYF.

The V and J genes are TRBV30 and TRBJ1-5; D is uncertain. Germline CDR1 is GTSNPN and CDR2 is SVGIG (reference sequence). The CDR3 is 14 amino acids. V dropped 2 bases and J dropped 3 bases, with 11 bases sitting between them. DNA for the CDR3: TGTGCCTGGAGTCCGAGACAAACCAATCAGCCCCAGCATTTT. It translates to CAWSPRQTNQPQHF.

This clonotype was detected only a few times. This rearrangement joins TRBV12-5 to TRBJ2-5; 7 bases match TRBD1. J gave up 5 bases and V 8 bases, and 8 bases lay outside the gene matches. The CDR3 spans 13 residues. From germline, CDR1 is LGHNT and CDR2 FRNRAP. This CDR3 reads CASSTGVGETQYF. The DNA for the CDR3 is TGTGCTAGTTCCACAGGGGTCGGGGAGACCCAGTACTTC.

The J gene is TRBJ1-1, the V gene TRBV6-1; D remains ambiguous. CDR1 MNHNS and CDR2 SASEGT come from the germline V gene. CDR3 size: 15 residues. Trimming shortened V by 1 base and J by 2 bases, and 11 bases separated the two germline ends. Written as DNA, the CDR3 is TGTGCCAGCAGTGAAGATTGGCGGCGAAACACTGAAGCTTTCTTT. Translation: CASSEDWRRNTEAFF.

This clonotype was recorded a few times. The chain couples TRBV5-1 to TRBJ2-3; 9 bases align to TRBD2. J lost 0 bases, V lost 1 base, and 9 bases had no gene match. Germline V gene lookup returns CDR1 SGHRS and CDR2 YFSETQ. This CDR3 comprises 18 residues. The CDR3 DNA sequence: TGCGCCAGCAGCTTGACTAGCGGGCAAACCCCAAGCACAGATACGCAGTATTTT. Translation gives CASSLTSGQTPSTDTQYF.

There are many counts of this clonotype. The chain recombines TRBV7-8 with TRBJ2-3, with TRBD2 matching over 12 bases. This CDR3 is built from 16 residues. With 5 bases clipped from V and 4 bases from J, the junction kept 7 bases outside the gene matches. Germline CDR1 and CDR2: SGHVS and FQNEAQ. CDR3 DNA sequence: TGTGCCAGCAGCAAACGGACTAGCGGGATACCAGATACGCAGTATTTT. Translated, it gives CASSKRTSGIPDTQYF.

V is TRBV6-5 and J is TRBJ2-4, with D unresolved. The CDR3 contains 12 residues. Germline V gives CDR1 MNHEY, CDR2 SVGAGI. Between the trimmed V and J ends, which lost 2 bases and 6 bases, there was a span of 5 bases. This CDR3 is CASSYGRNIQYF. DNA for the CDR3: TGTGCCAGCAGTTACGGCCGAAACATTCAGTACTTC.

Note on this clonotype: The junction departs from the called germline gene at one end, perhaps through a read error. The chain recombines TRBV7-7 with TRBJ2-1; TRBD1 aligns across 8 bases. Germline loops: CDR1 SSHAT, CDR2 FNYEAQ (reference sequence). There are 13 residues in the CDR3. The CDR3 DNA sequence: TGTGCTAGCAGCATAGGACAGGGAAGTGAGCAGTTCTTC. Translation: CASSIGQGSEQFF.

The CDR3 DNA follows: TGTGCCAGCAGCCAAGATGGAGGCGACACAGATACGCAGTATTTT. Protein: CASSQDGGDTDTQYF. J is TRBJ2-3 and V is TRBV4-2; D perhaps matches TRBD2 (5 bases). V lost 0 bases to trimming and J lost 2 bases, with 9 bases between them. Germline loops: CDR1 LGHNA, CDR2 YNFKEQ. This CDR3 has 15 amino acids.

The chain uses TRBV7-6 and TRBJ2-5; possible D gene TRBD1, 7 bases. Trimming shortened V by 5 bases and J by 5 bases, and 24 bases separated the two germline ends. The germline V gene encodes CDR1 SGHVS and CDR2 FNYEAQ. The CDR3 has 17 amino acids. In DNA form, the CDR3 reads TGTGCCAGCAGCACTCCCGGGGCGGCAGGGGGGTGGGAGACCCAGTACTTC. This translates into CASSTPGAAGGWETQYF.

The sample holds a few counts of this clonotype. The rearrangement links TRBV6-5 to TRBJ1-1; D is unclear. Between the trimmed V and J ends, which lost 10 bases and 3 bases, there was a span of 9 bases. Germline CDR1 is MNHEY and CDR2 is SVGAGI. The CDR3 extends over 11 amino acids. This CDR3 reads CATNTYTEAFF. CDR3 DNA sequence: TGTGCCACCAATACGTACACTGAAGCTTTCTTT.

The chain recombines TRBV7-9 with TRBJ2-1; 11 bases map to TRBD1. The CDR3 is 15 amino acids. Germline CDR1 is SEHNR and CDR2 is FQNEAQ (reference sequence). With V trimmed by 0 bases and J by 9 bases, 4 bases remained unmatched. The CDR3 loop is CASSLAPDRGREQFF. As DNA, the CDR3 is TGTGCCAGCAGCTTAGCCCCGGACAGGGGGCGTGAGCAGTTCTTC.

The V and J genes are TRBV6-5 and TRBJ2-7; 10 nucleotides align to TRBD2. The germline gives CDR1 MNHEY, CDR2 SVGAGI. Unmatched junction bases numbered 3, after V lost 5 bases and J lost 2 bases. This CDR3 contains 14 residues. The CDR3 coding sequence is TGTGCCAGCAGTCGTAGCGGGAGGACCTACGAGCAGTACTTC. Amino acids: CASSRSGRTYEQYF.

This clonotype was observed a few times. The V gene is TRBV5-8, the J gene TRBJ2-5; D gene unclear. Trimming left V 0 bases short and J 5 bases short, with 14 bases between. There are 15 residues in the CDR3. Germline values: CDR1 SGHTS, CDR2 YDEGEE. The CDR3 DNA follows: TGTGCCAGCAGCTTGGGGGCAATGGGCCGTGAGACCCAGTACTTC. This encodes CASSLGAMGRETQYF.

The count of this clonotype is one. DNA of the CDR3: TGCAGTGCTACCGGAGGCGGGAGGGCCCCCAATGAGCAGTTCTTC. Translation gives CSATGGGRAPNEQFF. The chain links TRBV20-1 to TRBJ2-1, with 9 bases matching TRBD2. The ends lost 4 bases at V and 6 bases at J; junction bases unmatched: 10. This CDR3 has 15 residues. CDR1 and CDR2 from the germline V gene are DFQATT and SNEGSKA (reference sequence).

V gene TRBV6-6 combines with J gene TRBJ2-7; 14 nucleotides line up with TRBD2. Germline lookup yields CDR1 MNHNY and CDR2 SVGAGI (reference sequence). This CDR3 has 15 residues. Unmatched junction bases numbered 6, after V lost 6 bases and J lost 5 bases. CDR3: CASSSGTSGSNEQYF. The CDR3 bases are TGTGCCAGCAGCTCCGGGACTAGCGGGAGCAACGAGCAGTACTTC.

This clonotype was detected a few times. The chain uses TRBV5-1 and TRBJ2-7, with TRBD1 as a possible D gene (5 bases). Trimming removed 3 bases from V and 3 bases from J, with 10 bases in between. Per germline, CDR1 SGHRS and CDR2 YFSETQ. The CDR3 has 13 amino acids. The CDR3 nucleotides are TGCGCCAGCAGCTCGAAGGACATCTACGAGCAGTACTTC. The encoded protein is CASSSKDIYEQYF.

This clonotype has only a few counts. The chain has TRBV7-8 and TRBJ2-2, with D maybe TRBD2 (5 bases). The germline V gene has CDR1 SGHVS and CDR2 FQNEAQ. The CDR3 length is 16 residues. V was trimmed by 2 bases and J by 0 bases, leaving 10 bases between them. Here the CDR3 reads CASSLRADTNTGELFF. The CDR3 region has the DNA TGTGCCAGCAGCTTAAGAGCGGATACGAACACCGGGGAGCTGTTTTTT.

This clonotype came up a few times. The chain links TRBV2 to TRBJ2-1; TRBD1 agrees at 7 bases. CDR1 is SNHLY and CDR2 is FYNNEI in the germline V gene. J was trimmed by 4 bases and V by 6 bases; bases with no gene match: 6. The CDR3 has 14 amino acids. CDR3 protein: CASRDRAYYNEQFF. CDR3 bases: TGTGCCAGCAGAGACAGGGCTTATTACAATGAGCAGTTCTTC.

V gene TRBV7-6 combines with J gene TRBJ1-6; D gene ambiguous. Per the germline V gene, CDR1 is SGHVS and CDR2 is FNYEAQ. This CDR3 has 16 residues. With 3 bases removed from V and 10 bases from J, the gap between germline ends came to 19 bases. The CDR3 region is CASSLIKAWGESPLHF. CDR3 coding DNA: TGTGCCAGCAGCTTGATAAAGGCCTGGGGAGAGTCACCCCTCCACTTT. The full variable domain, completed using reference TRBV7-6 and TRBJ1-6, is GAGVSQSPRYKVTKRGQDVALRCDPISGHVSLYWYRQALGQGPEFLTYFNYEAQQDKSGLPNDRFSAERPEGSISTLTIQRTEQRDSAMYRCASSLIKAWGESPLHFGNGTRLTVT.

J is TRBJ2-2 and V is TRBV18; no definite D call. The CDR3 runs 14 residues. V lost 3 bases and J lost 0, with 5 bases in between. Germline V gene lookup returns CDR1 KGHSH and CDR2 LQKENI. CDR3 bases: TGTGCCAGCTCACCGGCGACGAACACCGGGGAGCTGTTTTTT. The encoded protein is CASSPATNTGELFF.

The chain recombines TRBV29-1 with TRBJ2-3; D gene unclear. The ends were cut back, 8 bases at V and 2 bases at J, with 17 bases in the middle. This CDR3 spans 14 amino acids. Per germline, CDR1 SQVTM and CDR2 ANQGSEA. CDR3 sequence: CSSRTDTLTDTQYF. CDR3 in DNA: TGCAGCTCCCGGACCGACACCCTCACAGATACGCAGTATTTT.

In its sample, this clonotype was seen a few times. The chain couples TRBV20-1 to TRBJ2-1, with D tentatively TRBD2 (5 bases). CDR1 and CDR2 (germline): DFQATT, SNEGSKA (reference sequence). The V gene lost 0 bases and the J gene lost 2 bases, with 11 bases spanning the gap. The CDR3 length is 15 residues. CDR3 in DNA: TGCAGTGCTAGAGACCGACTCGGGGCCTACAATGAGCAGTTCTTC. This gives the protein CSARDRLGAYNEQFF.

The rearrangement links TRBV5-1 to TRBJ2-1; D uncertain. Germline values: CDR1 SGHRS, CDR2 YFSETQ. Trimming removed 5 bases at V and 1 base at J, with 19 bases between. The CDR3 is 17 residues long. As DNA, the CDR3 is TGCGCCAGCAGTCTGCCATCGATGCTAGGGTCCTACAATGAGCAGTTCTTC. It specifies CASSLPSMLGSYNEQFF.